A selection of T cell receptor beta chains follows, all from one sample in a study of Graves' ophthalmopathy and Graves' hyperthyroidism. TCRdb analysed the multiplex PCR reads with MiXCR anew, one entry per CDR3 protein. Found here are about 380,000 distinct CDR3 sequences, 15% of them singletons; the top ten hold approximately 7%. The sample comprised peripheral blood. These receptor sequences come from a young woman with stable Graves' hyperthyroidism. CDR3s include the opening cysteine and the closing phenylalanine or tryptophan. The order of the fields is J gene, V gene, CDR3 protein.

J gene: TRBJ1-2
V gene: TRBV28
CDR3 protein: CASSGGQDYGYTF

J gene: TRBJ2-5
V gene: TRBV12-3/TRBV12-4
CDR3 protein: CGSSPSRLTQETQYF

J gene: TRBJ2-2
V gene: TRBV20-1
CDR3 protein: CSASPDNTGELFF

J gene: TRBJ1-1
V gene: TRBV29-1
CDR3 protein: CSVEDRAPEAFF

J gene: TRBJ2-7
V gene: TRBV12-3/TRBV12-4
CDR3 protein: CASSFGSGQGYEQYF

J gene: TRBJ2-5
V gene: TRBV20-1
CDR3 protein: CSAGTSVGQETQYF

J gene: TRBJ1-6
V gene: TRBV7-9
CDR3 protein: CASSVVSRPLHF

J gene: TRBJ2-4
V gene: TRBV12-3/TRBV12-4
CDR3 protein: CASRQKSKNIQYF

J gene: TRBJ1-5
V gene: TRBV10-3
CDR3 protein: CAISESRGQPQHF

J gene: TRBJ2-7
V gene: TRBV7-2
CDR3 protein: CASSLRQRQYF

J gene: TRBJ2-7
V gene: TRBV15
CDR3 protein: CATSRVGGAYEQYF

J gene: TRBJ2-7
V gene: TRBV28
CDR3 protein: CASSPTSGGAKNEQYF

J gene: TRBJ1-1
V gene: TRBV7-9
CDR3 protein: CASSYETETNTEAFF

J gene: TRBJ1-2
V gene: TRBV10-3
CDR3 protein: CAISVAGNYGYTF

J gene: TRBJ1-1
V gene: TRBV12-5
CDR3 protein: CASGSIISTVNTEAFF

J gene: TRBJ2-5
V gene: TRBV28
CDR3 protein: CASSLDRGVQETQYF

J gene: TRBJ1-3
V gene: TRBV19
CDR3 protein: CASSIEGGYGNTIYF

J gene: TRBJ1-1
V gene: TRBV7-8
CDR3 protein: CASSLKPGLKNTEAFF

J gene: TRBJ2-5
V gene: TRBV20-1
CDR3 protein: CSGLAGQETQYF

J gene: TRBJ2-7
V gene: TRBV6-1
CDR3 protein: CASSEAGLTYEQYF

J gene: TRBJ2-7
V gene: TRBV3-1
CDR3 protein: CASSQDPQTYEQYF

J gene: TRBJ2-4
V gene: TRBV20-1
CDR3 protein: CSARGGGDIQYF

J gene: TRBJ1-2
V gene: TRBV27
CDR3 protein: CASSPWGTADGYTF

J gene: TRBJ1-2
V gene: TRBV29-1
CDR3 protein: CSVDGPYGYTF

J gene: TRBJ1-1
V gene: TRBV2
CDR3 protein: CASIYGGTEAFF

J gene: TRBJ1-1
V gene: TRBV6-2/TRBV6-3
CDR3 protein: CASSYLLGTEAFF

J gene: TRBJ2-4
V gene: TRBV7-9
CDR3 protein: CASSLATGLGNIQYF

J gene: TRBJ2-5
V gene: TRBV20-1
CDR3 protein: CSARDLGGQWETQYF

J gene: TRBJ2-7
V gene: TRBV19
CDR3 protein: CASSIYPGAIPYEQYF

J gene: TRBJ1-5
V gene: TRBV6-1
CDR3 protein: CASQEYSNQPQHF

J gene: TRBJ2-2
V gene: TRBV6-2/TRBV6-3
CDR3 protein: CASSYSEDSTGELFF

J gene: TRBJ2-2
V gene: TRBV12-3/TRBV12-4
CDR3 protein: CASSFTGSGELFF

J gene: TRBJ1-1
V gene: TRBV19
CDR3 protein: CASSRVREQAFF

J gene: TRBJ1-1
V gene: TRBV27
CDR3 protein: CASSLDYMNTEAFF

J gene: TRBJ2-7
V gene: TRBV7-2
CDR3 protein: CASSLWGGRQYEQYF

J gene: TRBJ2-5
V gene: TRBV11-3
CDR3 protein: CASSGARYQETQYF